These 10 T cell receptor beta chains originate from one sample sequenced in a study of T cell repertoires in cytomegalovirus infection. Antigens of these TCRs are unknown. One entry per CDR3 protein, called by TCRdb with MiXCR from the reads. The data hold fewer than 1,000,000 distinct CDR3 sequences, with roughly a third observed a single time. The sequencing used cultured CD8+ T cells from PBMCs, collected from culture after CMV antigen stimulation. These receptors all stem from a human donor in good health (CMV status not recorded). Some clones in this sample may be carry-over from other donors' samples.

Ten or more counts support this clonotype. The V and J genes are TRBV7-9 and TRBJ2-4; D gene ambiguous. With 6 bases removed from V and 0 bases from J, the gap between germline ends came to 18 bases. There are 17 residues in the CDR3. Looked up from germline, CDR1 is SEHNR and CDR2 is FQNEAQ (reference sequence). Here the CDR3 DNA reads TGTGCCAGCAGTTCCTCCGCCTTGGACCTAGCCAAAAACATTCAGTACTTC. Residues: CASSSSALDLAKNIQYF.

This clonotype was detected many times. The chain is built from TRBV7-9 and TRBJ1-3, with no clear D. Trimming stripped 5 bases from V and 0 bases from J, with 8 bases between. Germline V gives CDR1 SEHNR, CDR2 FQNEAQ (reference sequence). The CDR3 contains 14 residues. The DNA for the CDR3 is TGTGCCAGCAGCGGGGAGAGCTCTGGAAACACCATATATTTT. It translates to CASSGESSGNTIYF.

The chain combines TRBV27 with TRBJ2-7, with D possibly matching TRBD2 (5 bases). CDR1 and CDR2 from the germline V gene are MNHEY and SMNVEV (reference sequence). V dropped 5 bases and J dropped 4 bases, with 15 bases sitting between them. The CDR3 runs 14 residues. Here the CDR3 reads CASSRGSRGYEQYF. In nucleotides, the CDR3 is TGTGCCAGCAGTCGAGGGTCCCGTGGGTACGAGCAGTACTTC.

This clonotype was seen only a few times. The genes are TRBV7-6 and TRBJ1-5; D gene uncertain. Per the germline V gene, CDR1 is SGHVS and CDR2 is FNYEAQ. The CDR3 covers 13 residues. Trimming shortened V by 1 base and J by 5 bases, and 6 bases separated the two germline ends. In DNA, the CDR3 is TGTGCCAGCAGCTTAGGAGAGTATCAGCCCCAGCATTTT. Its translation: CASSLGEYQPQHF.

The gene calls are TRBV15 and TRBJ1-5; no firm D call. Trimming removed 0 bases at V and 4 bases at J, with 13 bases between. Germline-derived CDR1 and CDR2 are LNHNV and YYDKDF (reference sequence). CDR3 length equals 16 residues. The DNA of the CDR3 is TGTGCCACCAGCAGAGATTTAGGATTTGGAAATCAGCCCCAGCATTTT. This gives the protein CATSRDLGFGNQPQHF.

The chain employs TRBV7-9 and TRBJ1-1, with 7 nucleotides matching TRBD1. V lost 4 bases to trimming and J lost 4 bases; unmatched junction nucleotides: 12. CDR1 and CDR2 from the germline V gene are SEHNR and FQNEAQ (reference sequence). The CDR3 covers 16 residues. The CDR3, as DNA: TGTGCCAGCAGCTCAACCCCAGACAGGGCGGGCACTGAAGCTTTCTTT. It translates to CASSSTPDRAGTEAFF.

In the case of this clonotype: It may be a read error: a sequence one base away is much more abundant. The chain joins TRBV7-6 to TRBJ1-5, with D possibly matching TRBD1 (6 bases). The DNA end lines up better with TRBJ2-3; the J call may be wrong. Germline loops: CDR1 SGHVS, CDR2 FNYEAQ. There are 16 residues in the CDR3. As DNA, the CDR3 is TGTGCCAGCAGCTTAGACAGGGTGGCAGGCGATCAGCCCCAGTATTTT. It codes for CASSLDRVAGDQPQYF.

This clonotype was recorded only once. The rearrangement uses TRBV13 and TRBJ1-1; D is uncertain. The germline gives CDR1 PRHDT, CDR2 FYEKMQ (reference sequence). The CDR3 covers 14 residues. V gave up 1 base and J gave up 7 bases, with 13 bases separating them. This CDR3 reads CASSLDAVTDEAFF. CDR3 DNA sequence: TGTGCCAGCAGCTTAGATGCTGTTACAGATGAAGCTTTCTTT.

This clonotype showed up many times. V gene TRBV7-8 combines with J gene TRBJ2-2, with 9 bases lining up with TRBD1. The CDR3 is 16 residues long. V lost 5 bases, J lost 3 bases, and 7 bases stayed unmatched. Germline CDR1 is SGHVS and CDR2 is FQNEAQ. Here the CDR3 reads CASSRSGQGYTGELFF. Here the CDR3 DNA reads TGTGCCAGCAGCAGATCGGGACAGGGATACACCGGGGAGCTGTTTTTT.

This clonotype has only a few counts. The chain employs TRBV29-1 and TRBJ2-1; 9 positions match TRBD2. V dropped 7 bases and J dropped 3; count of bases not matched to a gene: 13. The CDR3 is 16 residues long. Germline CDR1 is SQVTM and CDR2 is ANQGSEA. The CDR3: CSAEGPAGGDYNEQFF. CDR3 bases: TGCAGCGCCGAGGGGCCAGCGGGGGGCGACTACAATGAGCAGTTCTTC.